These 11 T cell receptor beta chains originate from one sample sequenced in a study of monozygotic twins with inflammatory bowel disease (dated 2019 in TCRdb). Receptor libraries were prepared by 5' RACE. TCRdb shows the sequencer as Illumina HiSeq 2500. TCRdb reprocessed the reads; each CDR3 protein sequence makes one entry, and DNA is unavailable. For this sample, the table gives over 200,000 distinct CDR3 sequences. Less than 9% of the sample is in the top ten clones. Sequenced material: blood. These receptors were taken from a human donor with ulcerative colitis or Crohn's disease, or a healthy co-twin of an affected twin (not recorded which).

The chain employs TRBV25-1 and TRBJ2-1; TCRdb gives TRBD1 as the D gene, but with no DNA this cannot be confirmed. The CDR3 totals 15 residues. Per germline, CDR1 MGHDK and CDR2 SYGVNS. The chain's CDR3 is CASSEDRSVLNEQFF. Using reference TRBV25-1 and TRBJ2-1 for the parts outside the CDR3, the full variable domain is EADIYQTPRYLVIGTGKKITLECSQTMGHDKMYWYQQDPGMELHLIHYSYGVNSTEKGDLSSESTVSRIRTEHFPLTLESARPSHTSQYLCASSEDRSVLNEQFFGPGTRLTVL.

Here the CDR3 reads CAWKFRQGNTEAFF. The J gene is TRBJ1-1, the V gene TRBV30; with no DNA, the TCRdb D assignment of TRBD1 cannot be verified. The CDR3 extends over 14 amino acids. From germline, CDR1 is GTSNPN and CDR2 SVGIG (reference sequence).

The chain joins TRBV4-3 to TRBJ2-3; no DNA is available, so the TRBD1 call from TCRdb remains unchecked. Germline loops: CDR1 LGHNA, CDR2 YSLEER. The CDR3 runs 15 residues. The chain's CDR3 is CASSPIRDPTDTQYF.

The rearrangement joins TRBV5-4 to TRBJ2-7; TCRdb proposes TRBD1, but this gene call is untestable without DNA. CDR1 is SGHNT and CDR2 is YYREEE in the germline V gene (reference sequence). This CDR3 has 14 residues. The CDR3 sequence: CASSFGTGDYEQYF.

The rearrangement joins TRBV3-1 to TRBJ2-2; TCRdb's assignment of TRBD1 cannot be checked, as there is no DNA. Germline CDR1 LGHDT, CDR2 YNNKEL (reference sequence). This CDR3 spans 17 amino acids. CDR3 sequence: CASSPSRGVSNTGELFF.

The CDR3 region is CASSLRLGELFF. The chain couples TRBV12-3 or TRBV12-4 to TRBJ2-2. The CDR3 length is 12 residues.

This chain uses TRBV5-6 with TRBJ1-1. The CDR3 spans 15 residues. Looked up from germline, CDR1 is SGHDT and CDR2 is YYEEEE. CDR3 region: CASTSRRGSLTEAFF.

This chain connects TRBV6-1 to TRBJ1-2; TCRdb gives TRBD1 as the D gene, but with no DNA this cannot be confirmed. Per germline, CDR1 MNHNS and CDR2 SASEGT. The CDR3 spans 14 residues. CDR3 residues: CASTPLGLIYGYTF.

The rearrangement links TRBV3-1 to TRBJ2-5; TCRdb's D call, TRBD1, is unchecked because there is no DNA. The length of the CDR3 is 18 residues. Germline CDR1 LGHDT, CDR2 YNNKEL (reference sequence). The CDR3 loop reads CASSQVLYREPTQETQYF.

This CDR3 reads CASNPLGGPENEKLFF. V is TRBV28 and J is TRBJ1-4. Per the germline V gene, CDR1 is MDHEN and CDR2 is SYDVKM. The CDR3 totals 16 residues. Full variable domain (rest looked up from reference TRBV28 and TRBJ1-4): DVKVTQSSRYLVKRTGEKVFLECVQDMDHENMFWYRQDPGLGLRLIYFSYDVKMKEKGDIPEGYSVSREKKERFSLILESASTNQTSMYLCASNPLGGPENEKLFFGSGTQLSVL.

This sequence joins TRBV7-9 and TRBJ1-4. The CDR3 is 15 amino acids. Germline lookup yields CDR1 SEHNR and CDR2 FQNEAQ (reference sequence). The CDR3 loop is CASSLMGAGAEKLFF.